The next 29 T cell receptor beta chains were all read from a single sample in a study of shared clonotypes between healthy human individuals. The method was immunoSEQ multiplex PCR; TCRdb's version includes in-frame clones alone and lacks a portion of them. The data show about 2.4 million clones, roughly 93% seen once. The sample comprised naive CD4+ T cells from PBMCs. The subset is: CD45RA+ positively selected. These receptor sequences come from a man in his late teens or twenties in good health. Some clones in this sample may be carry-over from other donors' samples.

CDR3 sequence: CASGLDSNQPQHF. The DNA for the CDR3 is TGTGCCAGCGGACTGGATAGCAATCAGCCCCAGCATTTT. This chain connects TRBV6-6 to TRBJ1-5; D unresolved. The germline V gene encodes CDR1 MNHNY and CDR2 SVGAGI (reference sequence). The CDR3 has 13 amino acids. Between the trimmed V and J ends, which lost 8 bases and 0 bases, there was a span of 8 bases.

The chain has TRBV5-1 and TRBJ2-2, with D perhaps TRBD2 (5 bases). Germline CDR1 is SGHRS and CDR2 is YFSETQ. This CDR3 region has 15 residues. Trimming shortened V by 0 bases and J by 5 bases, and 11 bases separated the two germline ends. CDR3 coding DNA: TGCGCCAGCAGCTTGGTGGAGGATCGAACCGGGGAGCTGTTTTTT. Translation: CASSLVEDRTGELFF.

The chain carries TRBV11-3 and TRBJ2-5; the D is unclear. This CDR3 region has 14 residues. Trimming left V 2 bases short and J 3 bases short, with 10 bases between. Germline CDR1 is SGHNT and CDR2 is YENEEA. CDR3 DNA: TGTGCCAGCAGCTTAAGCCTGGTCGAAGAGACCCAGTACTTC. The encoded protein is CASSLSLVEETQYF.

The CDR3 nucleotides are TGTGCCAGCAGCCACACGGTCGGGAGGGCCTTCGACGAGCAGTTCTTC. It codes for CASSHTVGRAFDEQFF. The V gene is TRBV7-9, the J gene TRBJ2-1, with TRBD2 matching over 8 bases. The CDR3 contains 16 residues. Germline V gene data show CDR1 as SEHNR and CDR2 as FQNEAQ (reference sequence). With V trimmed by 5 bases and J by 10 bases, 16 bases remained unmatched.

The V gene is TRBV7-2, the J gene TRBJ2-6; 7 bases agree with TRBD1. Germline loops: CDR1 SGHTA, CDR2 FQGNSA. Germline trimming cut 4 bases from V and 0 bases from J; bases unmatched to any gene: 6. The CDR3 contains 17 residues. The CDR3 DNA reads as TGTGCCAGCAGCTGGGACAGTCCTTACTCTGGGGCCAACGTCCTGACTTTC. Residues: CASSWDSPYSGANVLTF. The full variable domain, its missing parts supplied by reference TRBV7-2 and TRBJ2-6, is GAGVSQSPSNKVTEKGKDVELRCDPISGHTALYWYRQSLGQGLEFLIYFQGNSAPDKSGLPSDRFSAERTGGSVSTLTIQRTQQEDSAVYLCASSWDSPYSGANVLTFGAGSRLTVL.

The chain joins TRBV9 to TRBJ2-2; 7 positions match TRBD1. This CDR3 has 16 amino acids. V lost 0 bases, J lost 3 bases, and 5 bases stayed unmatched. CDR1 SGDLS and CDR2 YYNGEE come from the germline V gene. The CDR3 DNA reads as TGTGCCAGCAGCGTAGGAGAGGGGGCATACACCGGGGAGCTGTTTTTT. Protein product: CASSVGEGAYTGELFF. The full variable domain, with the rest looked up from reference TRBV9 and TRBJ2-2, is DSGVTQTPKHLITATGQRVTLRCSPRSGDLSVYWYQQSLDQGLQFLIQYYNGEERAKGNILERFSAQQFPDLHSELNLSSLELGDSALYFCASSVGEGAYTGELFFGEGSRLTVL.

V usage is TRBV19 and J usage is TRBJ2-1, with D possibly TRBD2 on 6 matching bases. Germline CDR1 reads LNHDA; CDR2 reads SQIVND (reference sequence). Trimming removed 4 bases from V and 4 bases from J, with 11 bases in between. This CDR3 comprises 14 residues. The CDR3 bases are TGTGCCAGTAGTACCTCAGCGGGTTACAATGAGCAGTTCTTC. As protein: CASSTSAGYNEQFF.

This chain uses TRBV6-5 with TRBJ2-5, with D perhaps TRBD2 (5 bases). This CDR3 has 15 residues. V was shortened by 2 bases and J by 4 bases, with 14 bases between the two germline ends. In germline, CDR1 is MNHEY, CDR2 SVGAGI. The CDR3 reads CASSYLGSRGETQYF. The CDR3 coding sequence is TGTGCCAGCAGTTACCTGGGGAGCCGGGGAGAGACCCAGTACTTC.

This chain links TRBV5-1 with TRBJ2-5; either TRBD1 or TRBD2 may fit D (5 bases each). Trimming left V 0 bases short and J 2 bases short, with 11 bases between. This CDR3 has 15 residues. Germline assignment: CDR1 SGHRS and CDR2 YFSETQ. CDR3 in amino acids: CASSLVRGAQETQYF. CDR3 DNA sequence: TGCGCCAGCAGCTTGGTCCGGGGCGCACAAGAGACCCAGTACTTC.

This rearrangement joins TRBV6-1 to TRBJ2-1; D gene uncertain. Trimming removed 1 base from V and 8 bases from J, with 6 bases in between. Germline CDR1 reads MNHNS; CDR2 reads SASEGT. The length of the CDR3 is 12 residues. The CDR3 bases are TGTGCCAGCAGTGAAGGGATATATGAGCAGTTCTTC. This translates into CASSEGIYEQFF.

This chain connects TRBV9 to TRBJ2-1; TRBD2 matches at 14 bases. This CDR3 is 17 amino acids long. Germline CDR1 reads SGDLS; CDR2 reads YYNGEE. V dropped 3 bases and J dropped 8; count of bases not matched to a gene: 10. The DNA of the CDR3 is TGTGCCAGCAGCGCCCGATCCGGGACTAGCGGGAGAGATGAGCAGTTCTTC. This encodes CASSARSGTSGRDEQFF.

This CDR3 is CSVSGVQGALMRETQYF. CDR3 nucleotide sequence: TGCAGCGTCTCTGGAGTCCAGGGGGCTCTCATGAGGGAGACCCAGTACTTC. The rearrangement joins TRBV29-1 to TRBJ2-5; 8 bases map to TRBD1. Germline-derived CDR1 and CDR2 are SQVTM and ANQGSEA. CDR3 length: 17 amino acids. V shed 6 bases, J shed 5 bases, and the junction held 20 bases outside the gene matches.

CDR3 region: CASSLRENTEAFF. In DNA form, the CDR3 reads TGCGCCAGCAGCCTGAGAGAGAACACTGAAGCTTTCTTT. The V call is TRBV4-1, the J call TRBJ1-1; the D is unclear. Germline CDR1 is MGHRA and CDR2 is YSYEKL. The CDR3 extends over 13 amino acids. Trimming took 4 bases from V and 1 from J, leaving 7 bases between them.

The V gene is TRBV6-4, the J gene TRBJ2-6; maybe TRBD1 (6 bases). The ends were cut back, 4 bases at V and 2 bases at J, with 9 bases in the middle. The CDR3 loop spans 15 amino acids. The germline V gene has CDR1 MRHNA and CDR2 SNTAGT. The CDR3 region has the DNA TGTGCCAGCAGTGCCCAGGGGACTGGGGCCAACGTCCTGACTTTC. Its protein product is CASSAQGTGANVLTF.

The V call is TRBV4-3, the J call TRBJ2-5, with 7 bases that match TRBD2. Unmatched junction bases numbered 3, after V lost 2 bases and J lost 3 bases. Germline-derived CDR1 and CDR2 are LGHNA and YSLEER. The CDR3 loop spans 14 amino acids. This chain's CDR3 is CASSQRSGEETQYF. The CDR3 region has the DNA TGCGCCAGCAGCCAAAGGAGCGGGGAAGAGACCCAGTACTTC.

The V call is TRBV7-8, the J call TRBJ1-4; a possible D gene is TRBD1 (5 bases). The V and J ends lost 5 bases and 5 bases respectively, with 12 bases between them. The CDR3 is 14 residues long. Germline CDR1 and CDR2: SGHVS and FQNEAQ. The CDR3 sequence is CASSEGRRNEKLFF. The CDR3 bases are TGTGCCAGCAGCGAGGGACGGAGAAATGAAAAACTGTTTTTT.

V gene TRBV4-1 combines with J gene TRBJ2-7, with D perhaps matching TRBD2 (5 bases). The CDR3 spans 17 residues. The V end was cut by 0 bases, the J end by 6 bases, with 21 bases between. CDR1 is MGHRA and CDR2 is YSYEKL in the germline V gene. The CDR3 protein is CASSQDLGGLRVGEQYF. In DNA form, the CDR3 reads TGCGCCAGCAGCCAAGATCTTGGCGGGCTAAGGGTCGGCGAGCAGTACTTC.

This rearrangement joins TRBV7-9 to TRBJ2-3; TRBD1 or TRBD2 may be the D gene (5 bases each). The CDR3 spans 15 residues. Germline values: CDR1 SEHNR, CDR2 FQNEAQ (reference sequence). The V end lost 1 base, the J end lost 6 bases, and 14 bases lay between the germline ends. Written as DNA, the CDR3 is TGTGCCAGCAGCTTAGGGGGTAGAGGGGCCGATACGCAGTATTTT. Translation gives CASSLGGRGADTQYF.

CDR3 coding DNA: TGTGCCAGCAGGGATGGGGGCAGGGAGCATGGCTACACCTTC. Its protein product is CASRDGGREHGYTF. The chain uses TRBV11-2 and TRBJ1-2; the D gene is possibly TRBD1 (6 bases). V dropped 6 bases and J dropped 6 bases, with 17 bases sitting between them. The CDR3 sequence is 14 residues long. Germline-derived CDR1 and CDR2 are SGHAT and FQNNGV.

The CDR3 DNA reads as TGTGCCAGCAGCTCGGGTCAGGGTAGAAGCAATCAGCCCCAGCATTTT. It encodes CASSSGQGRSNQPQHF. The chain recombines TRBV11-2 with TRBJ1-5; D perhaps matches TRBD1 (5 bases). The V end was cut by 4 bases, the J end by 1 base, with 14 bases between. Germline assignment: CDR1 SGHAT and CDR2 FQNNGV. This CDR3 comprises 16 residues.

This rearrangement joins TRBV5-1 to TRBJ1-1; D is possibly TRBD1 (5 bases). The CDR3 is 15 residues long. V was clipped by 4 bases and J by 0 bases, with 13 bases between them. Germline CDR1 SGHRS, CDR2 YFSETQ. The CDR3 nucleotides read TGCGCCAGCAGCCCCGGGGGGTTAGTGAACACTGAAGCTTTCTTT. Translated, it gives CASSPGGLVNTEAFF.

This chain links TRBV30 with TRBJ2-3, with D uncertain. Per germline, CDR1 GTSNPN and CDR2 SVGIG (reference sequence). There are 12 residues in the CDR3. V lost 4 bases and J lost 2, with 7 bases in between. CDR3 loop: CAWTLSTDTQYF. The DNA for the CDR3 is TGTGCCTGGACCCTCTCCACAGATACGCAGTATTTT.

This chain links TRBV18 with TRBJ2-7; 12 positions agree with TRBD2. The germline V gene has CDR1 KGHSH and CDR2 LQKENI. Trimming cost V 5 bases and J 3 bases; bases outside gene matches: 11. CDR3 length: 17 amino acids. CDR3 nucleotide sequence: TGTGCCAGCTCAGCTCTAGCGGGAGGGCCTAGAGGCTACGAGCAGTACTTC. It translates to CASSALAGGPRGYEQYF. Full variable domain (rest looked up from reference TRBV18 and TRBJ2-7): NAGVMQNPRHLVRRRGQEARLRCSPMKGHSHVYWYRQLPEEGLKFMVYLQKENIIDESGMPKERFSAEFPKEGPSILRIQQVVRGDSAAYFCASSALAGGPRGYEQYFGPGTRLTVT.

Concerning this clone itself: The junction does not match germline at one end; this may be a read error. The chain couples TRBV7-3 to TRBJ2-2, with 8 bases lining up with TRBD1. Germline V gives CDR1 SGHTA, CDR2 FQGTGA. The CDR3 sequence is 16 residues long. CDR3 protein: CASRLTGTGGTGELFF. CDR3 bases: TGTGCCAGCAGATTAACCGGGACAGGTGGCACCGGGGAGCTGTTTTTT.

The DNA of the CDR3 is TGCGCCAGCAGCTTCGGGAAAAGGCAGAACACTGAAGCTTTCTTT. This encodes CASSFGKRQNTEAFF. This sequence joins TRBV5-1 and TRBJ1-1; unclear D gene. Germline values: CDR1 SGHRS, CDR2 YFSETQ. This CDR3 is 15 amino acids long. V was pared by 2 bases and J by 1 base, with 12 bases between.

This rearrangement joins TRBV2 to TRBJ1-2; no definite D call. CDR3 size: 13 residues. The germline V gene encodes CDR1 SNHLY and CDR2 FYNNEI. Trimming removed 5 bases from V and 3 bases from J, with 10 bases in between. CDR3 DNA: TGTGCCAGCAGTCCTACATATGACTATGGCTACACCTTC. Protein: CASSPTYDYGYTF.

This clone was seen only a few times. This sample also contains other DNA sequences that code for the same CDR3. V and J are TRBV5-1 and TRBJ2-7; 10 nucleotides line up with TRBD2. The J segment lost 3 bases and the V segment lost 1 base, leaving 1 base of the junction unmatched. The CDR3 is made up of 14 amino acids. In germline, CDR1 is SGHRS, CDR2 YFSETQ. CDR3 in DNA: TGCGCCAGCAGCTTGACTAGCGGGATCTACGAGCAGTACTTC. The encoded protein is CASSLTSGIYEQYF.

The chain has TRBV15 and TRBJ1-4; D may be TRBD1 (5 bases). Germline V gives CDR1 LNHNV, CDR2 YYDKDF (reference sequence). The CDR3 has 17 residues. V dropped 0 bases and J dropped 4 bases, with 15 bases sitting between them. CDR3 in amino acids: CATSRDGSWGGNEKLFF. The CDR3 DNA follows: TGTGCCACCAGCAGAGATGGGAGCTGGGGGGGTAATGAAAAACTGTTTTTT. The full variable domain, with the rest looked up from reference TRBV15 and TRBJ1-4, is DAMVIQNPRYQVTQFGKPVTLSCSQTLNHNVMYWYQQKSSQAPKLLFHYYDKDFNNEADTPDNFQSRRPNTSFCFLDIRSPGLGDTAMYLCATSRDGSWGGNEKLFFGSGTQLSVL.

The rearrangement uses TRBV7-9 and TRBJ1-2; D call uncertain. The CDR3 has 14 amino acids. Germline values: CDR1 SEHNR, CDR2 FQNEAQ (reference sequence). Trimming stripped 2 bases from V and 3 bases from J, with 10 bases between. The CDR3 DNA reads TGTGCCAGCAGCTTACAGCGACGGGACTATGGCTACACCTTC. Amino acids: CASSLQRRDYGYTF.